The following is a T cell receptor beta chain sequence with its context. Germline V CDR1 and CDR2: LGHDT, YNNKEL (reference sequence). The CDR3 loop spans 14 amino acids. Trimming cost V 4 bases and J 1 base, with 8 bases left between them. As handled by the study authors: Estimation of nucleated cell counts was performed using reference gene primer amplification. Sequencing used immunoSEQ multiplex PCR; TCRdb keeps in-frame clones, though not all of them. V and J calls and clone size are copied from that table; D and trimming were computed from the DNA. Seen here are 200,000 to 250,000 clones, roughly 86% observed once, and the top ten hold around 12%. These data are taken from a study of blood T cell repertoires in COVID-19. On the study more broadly: The United States, Italy and Spain provided the acute and convalescent COVID-19 samples. T cells, B-cell-depleted T cells, or PBMCs supplied cDNA or gDNA.

The source is an elderly man with acute or convalescent COVID-19. This chain links TRBV3-1 (or the pseudogene TRBV3-2) with TRBJ2-4, with a possible D match to TRBD1 (5 bases). The sequenced material came from peripheral blood. The CDR3 nucleotides read TGTGCCAGCAGCCCGACAGTTGCCAAAAACATTCAGTACTTC. Its protein product is CASSPTVAKNIQYF.